This T cell receptor beta chain was identified during a study of cytomegalovirus exposure and HLA in healthy donors. Study-wide points: DRB1 showed the most TCR associations and HLA-C the fewest in a later analysis, as rates varied by HLA locus.

Of note for this clone: Its specificity is unknown.

Researchers ran the PCR with 60 Vbeta and 13 Jbeta primers. Measured with immunoSEQ multiplex PCR; TCRdb has only the in-frame clones, and not every one. This sample has 30,000 to 40,000 clones; less than 70% occur once, and the top ten carry about 20%. Each donor was nominally healthy when sampled (though unrecorded immune exposures were likely). Source material: PBMCs. The sequence derives from a man in his forties or fifties in good health and CMV-seropositive.

CDR3 region: CASRGLGGVTDTQYF. The CDR3 region has the DNA TGTGCCAGCAGAGGTTTGGGGGGGGTCACAGATACGCAGTATTTT. The chain combines TRBV6-6 with TRBJ2-3; 7 positions agree with TRBD2. The CDR3 contains 15 residues. The V gene end was trimmed by 6 bases and the J gene end by 2 bases; junction bases not matched to a gene: 8. CDR1 and CDR2 (germline): MNHNY, SVGAGI (reference sequence).